Each of the 6 T cell receptor beta chains below was sequenced from the same sample in a study of blood T cells in healthy people across ages. A J-beta primer mix and a sample-barcoded 5' primer were used in a second PCR of about 6 to 12 cycles. TCRdb re-analysed the 5' RACE reads in MiXCR, keeping a single row per CDR3 protein. The sample records roughly 1,500,000 distinct CDR3 sequences, about 31% being singletons. Sequences were obtained from blood. The receptors stem from a woman in her 30s in good health.

For the CDR3, the DNA is TGCGCCAGCAGCGCACAAGCCCCAAGACAAGAGACCCAGTACTTC. Translating gives CASSAQAPRQETQYF. This rearrangement joins TRBV5-1 to TRBJ2-5; the D is unclear. CDR3 size: 15 residues. The germline V and J ends were trimmed by 4 bases and 2 bases, with 15 bases remaining between them. Germline CDR1 reads SGHRS; CDR2 reads YFSETQ.

Written as DNA, the CDR3 is TGTGCCAGCAGTAGCGTGGCGCCAAGCACAGATACGCAGTATTTT. As protein: CASSSVAPSTDTQYF. The chain carries TRBV28 and TRBJ2-3; D not resolved. Germline values: CDR1 MDHEN, CDR2 SYDVKM. Trimming took off 5 bases at V and 0 bases at J, with 12 bases between the two ends. The CDR3 is 15 amino acids.

This clonotype has at least ten counts. The chain has TRBV6-1 and TRBJ2-7; D might be TRBD2 (5 bases). Trimming removed 0 bases at V and 3 bases at J, with 18 bases between. The CDR3 has 17 amino acids. Germline loops: CDR1 MNHNS, CDR2 SASEGT. As DNA, the CDR3 is TGTGCCAGCAGTGAAGCCGAGGGCCTGGACTTCCGCTACGAGCAGTACTTC. As protein: CASSEAEGLDFRYEQYF.

The chain carries TRBV19 and TRBJ2-2; D remains unclear. The CDR3 consists of 16 residues. Germline-derived CDR1 and CDR2 are LNHDA and SQIVND (reference sequence). V was cut by 6 bases and J by 0 bases, with 14 bases left in between. CDR3 coding DNA: TGTGCCAGTAGAAAACAAGCCATCGCGAACACCGGGGAGCTGTTTTTT. Translation gives CASRKQAIANTGELFF.

The J gene is TRBJ2-7, the V gene TRBV12-3 or TRBV12-4; 8 bases align to TRBD2. The ends lost 1 base at V and 9 bases at J; junction bases unmatched: 5. The CDR3 is 13 residues long. The CDR3 is CASSLEGTRVQYF. Written as DNA, the CDR3 is TGTGCCAGCAGTTTAGAGGGGACTAGGGTGCAGTACTTC.

This clonotype appeared many times. The gene calls are TRBV10-3 and TRBJ2-7; tentatively, D is TRBD2 (5 bases). V gave up 6 bases and J gave up 6 bases, with 15 bases separating them. The CDR3 totals 13 residues. Germline V gene sequence: CDR1 ENHRY, CDR2 SYGVKD. In nucleotides, the CDR3 is TGTGCCATCAGGGGTGAGGGCGTTTTCGAGCAGTACTTC. Protein product: CAIRGEGVFEQYF.